This is a list of T cell receptor beta chains from one sample in a study of blood T cell repertoires in COVID-19. Here immunoSEQ multiplex PCR was the method, and the copy in TCRdb shows in-frame clones only, minus some. The table has 200,000 to 250,000 clones, more than 75% seen once. The source material was peripheral blood. The receptors come from a human donor in a cohort sampled during active COVID-19. CDR3s include the opening cysteine and the closing phenylalanine or tryptophan.

TRBJ2-2 | TRBV28 | CASSLNTGELFF
TRBJ2-4 | TRBV6-5 | CASSRGGAENIQYF
TRBJ1-5 | TRBV7-8 | CASSFGGPNQPQHF
TRBJ2-3 | TRBV7-2 | CASSLVASGGATDTQYF
TRBJ2-1 | TRBV18 | CASSPAGGARDEQFF
TRBJ1-1 | TRBV2 | CASSEARQSAFF
TRBJ2-1 | TRBV2 | CASSSRTGGAVNEQFF
TRBJ2-7 | TRBV5-6 | CASSLVRDRGDYEQYF
TRBJ2-7 | TRBV28 | CASSLLAGGRYEQYF
TRBJ2-6 | TRBV19 | CASSNRVSGANVLTF
TRBJ2-7 | TRBV6-1 | CASSDPGGGPGEQYF